Following are 14 T cell receptor beta chains from one sample sequenced in a study of OX40 agonist ivuxolimab in advanced cancers. Measured with immunoSEQ multiplex PCR; TCRdb has only the in-frame clones, and not every one. The repertoire holds 35,000 to 50,000 clones, 75% to 90% seen once, with roughly 4.5% in the top ten. The source material was CD4+ or CD8+ T cells sorted from blood, sampled in a trial of the OX40 agonist ivuxolimab. These receptors came from an adult with an advanced solid tumor such as melanoma, head and neck, liver or kidney cancer.

The gene calls are TRBV6-6 and TRBJ2-7; 9 nucleotides agree with TRBD1. Looked up from germline, CDR1 is MNHNY and CDR2 is SVGAGI (reference sequence). The V gene end was trimmed by 4 bases and the J gene end by 6 bases; junction bases not matched to a gene: 10. The CDR3 loop spans 15 amino acids. The DNA of the CDR3 is TGTGCCAGCAGTTTCCTGGGACAGGGTCCAGGCGAGCAGTACTTC. Protein: CASSFLGQGPGEQYF.

The chain is built from TRBV5-4 and TRBJ2-3; 7 bases map to TRBD1. This CDR3 contains 14 residues. Germline CDR1 reads SGHNT; CDR2 reads YYREEE (reference sequence). The V segment lost 5 bases and the J segment 0 bases; nucleotides outside the gene matches: 3. CDR3 loop: CASSLQGSTDTQYF. The DNA of the CDR3 is TGTGCCAGCAGTTTACAGGGGAGCACAGATACGCAGTATTTT.

V and J are TRBV18 and TRBJ1-6; TRBD1 agrees at 10 bases. The V and J ends lost 3 bases and 0 bases, in that order; junction bases with no gene match: 2. The CDR3 runs 17 residues. Germline CDR1 reads KGHSH; CDR2 reads LQKENI. CDR3 protein: CASSPGQGSSYNSPLHF. The CDR3 DNA reads TGTGCCAGCTCACCGGGACAGGGGAGCTCCTATAATTCACCCCTCCACTTT.

The V gene is TRBV19, the J gene TRBJ1-1; D is perhaps TRBD1 (6 bases). Germline assignment: CDR1 LNHDA and CDR2 SQIVND (reference sequence). Trimming left V 6 bases short and J 4 bases short, with 21 bases between. The CDR3 is made up of 16 amino acids. The CDR3 here is CASSLRAGAMGTEAFF. The CDR3 nucleotides read TGTGCCAGTAGCCTTCGAGCGGGGGCGATGGGCACTGAAGCTTTCTTT.

The genes are TRBV28 and TRBJ2-2; D uncertain. Germline-derived CDR1 and CDR2 are MDHEN and SYDVKM. The V gene lost 6 bases and the J gene lost 6 bases, with 14 bases spanning the gap. The CDR3 length is 14 residues. Here the CDR3 reads CASRAHGAAGELFF. The CDR3 DNA sequence: TGTGCCAGCAGAGCGCACGGTGCCGCCGGGGAGCTGTTTTTT. Using reference TRBV28 and TRBJ2-2 for the parts outside the CDR3, the full variable domain is DVKVTQSSRYLVKRTGEKVFLECVQDMDHENMFWYRQDPGLGLRLIYFSYDVKMKEKGDIPEGYSVSREKKERFSLILESASTNQTSMYLCASRAHGAAGELFFGEGSRLTVL.

The chain employs TRBV25-1 and TRBJ2-5, with D unclear. V was shortened by 5 bases and J by 5 bases, with 15 bases between the two germline ends. Germline-derived CDR1 and CDR2 are MGHDK and SYGVNS. CDR3 length equals 14 residues. The CDR3 here is CASSPQGLGETQYF. The DNA for the CDR3 is TGTGCCAGCAGTCCTCAAGGCCTGGGGGAGACCCAGTACTTC.

V gene TRBV7-3 combines with J gene TRBJ2-1, with 8 bases matching TRBD2. Germline-derived CDR1 and CDR2 are SGHTA and FQGTGA. This CDR3 region has 16 residues. Unmatched junction bases numbered 7, after V lost 6 bases and J lost 0 bases. The CDR3 region has the DNA TGTGCCAGCAGGGCAAAAGCGGGAGTCTCCTACAATGAGCAGTTCTTC. Translation: CASRAKAGVSYNEQFF.

The genes are TRBV29-1 and TRBJ2-7; tentative D call: TRBD1 (6 bases). The CDR3 loop spans 15 amino acids. V lost 0 bases, J lost 3 bases, and 15 bases lay in between. The germline gives CDR1 SQVTM, CDR2 ANQGSEA. CDR3 sequence (DNA): TGCAGCGTTGAAGACCCGATCACAGGGCGCTACGAGCAGTACTTC. It translates to CSVEDPITGRYEQYF.

The chain couples TRBV30 to TRBJ2-7; 7 nucleotides line up with TRBD1. J lost 3 bases, V lost 4 bases, and 6 bases had no gene match. The length of the CDR3 is 13 residues. Germline assignment: CDR1 GTSNPN and CDR2 SVGIG (reference sequence). The CDR3 DNA sequence: TGTGCCTGGACCTCGGGACAGCTCTACGAGCAGTACTTC. It translates to CAWTSGQLYEQYF.

The chain recombines TRBV25-1 with TRBJ1-1; D is undetermined. In germline, CDR1 is MGHDK, CDR2 SYGVNS. V shed 7 bases and J shed 11 bases, with 20 bases lying between them. There are 13 residues in the CDR3. The DNA of the CDR3 is TGTGCCAGCACCCCTACGTCGGAGTTTGGGGCTTTCTTT. Its translation is CASTPTSEFGAFF.

The chain uses TRBV6-1 and TRBJ2-7; no reliable D call. CDR1 and CDR2 from the germline V gene are MNHNS and SASEGT. CDR3 length: 16 residues. V was pared by 1 base and J by 1 base, with 14 bases between. CDR3 amino acids: CASSEVGVIGSYEQYF. CDR3 DNA: TGTGCCAGCAGTGAAGTAGGAGTGATCGGGTCCTACGAGCAGTACTTC.

The J gene is TRBJ2-1, the V gene TRBV2; D ambiguous. The CDR3 is 15 amino acids. Germline V gene sequence: CDR1 SNHLY, CDR2 FYNNEI. V was cut by 2 bases and J by 5 bases, with 13 bases left in between. Here the CDR3 reads CASSEYLTANNEQFF. The CDR3 bases are TGTGCCAGCAGTGAATATCTCACTGCAAACAATGAGCAGTTCTTC.

The chain links TRBV5-4 to TRBJ1-5; D is undetermined. The ends were cut back, 0 bases at V and 0 bases at J, with 7 bases in the middle. Germline CDR1 and CDR2: SGHNT and YYREEE (reference sequence). The CDR3 consists of 15 residues. As DNA, the CDR3 is TGTGCCAGCAGCTTGGGACCTTATAGCAATCAGCCCCAGCATTTT. This codes for CASSLGPYSNQPQHF.

The chain carries TRBV5-8 and TRBJ1-2; D remains ambiguous. Trimming removed 4 bases at V and 5 bases at J, with 15 bases between. CDR3 length: 14 residues. Germline CDR1 and CDR2: SGHTS and YDEGEE. This chain's CDR3 is CASSPREFRYGYTF. The CDR3 DNA follows: TGTGCCAGCAGCCCTCGGGAGTTTCGGTATGGCTACACCTTC.